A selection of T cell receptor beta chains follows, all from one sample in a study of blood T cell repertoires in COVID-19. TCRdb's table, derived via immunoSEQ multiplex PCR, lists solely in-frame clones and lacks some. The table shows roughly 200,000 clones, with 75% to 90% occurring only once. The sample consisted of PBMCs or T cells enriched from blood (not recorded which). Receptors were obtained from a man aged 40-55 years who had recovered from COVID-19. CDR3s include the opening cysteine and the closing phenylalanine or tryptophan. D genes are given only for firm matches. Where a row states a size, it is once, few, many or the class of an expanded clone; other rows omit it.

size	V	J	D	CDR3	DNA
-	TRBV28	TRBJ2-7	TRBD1	CASSLTGHYEQYF	TGTGCCAGCAGTTTGACAGGGCACTACGAGCAGTACTTC
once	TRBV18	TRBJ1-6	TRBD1	CASSAGTGVNSPLHF	TGTGCCAGCTCCGCCGGGACAGGGGTTAATTCACCCCTCCACTTT
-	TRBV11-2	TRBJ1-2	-	CASSLDRGIGYGYTF	TGTGCCAGCAGCTTAGATCGCGGGATCGGCTATGGCTACACCTTC
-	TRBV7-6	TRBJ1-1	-	CASSATGKTEAFF	TGTGCCAGCAGCGCCACAGGGAAGACTGAAGCTTTCTTT
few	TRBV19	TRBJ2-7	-	CASSLGSSSYEQYF	TGTGCCAGTAGTCTCGGGAGCAGCTCCTACGAGCAGTACTTC
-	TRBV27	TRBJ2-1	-	CASSLASYNEQFF	TGTGCCAGCAGTCTAGCATCCTACAATGAGCAGTTCTTC
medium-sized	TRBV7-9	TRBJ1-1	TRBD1	CASSWDRDTEAFF	TGTGCCAGCAGTTGGGACAGGGACACTGAAGCTTTCTTT
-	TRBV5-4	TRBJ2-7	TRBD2	CASSSPGLANEQYF	TGTGCCAGCAGCTCCCCGGGACTAGCCAACGAGCAGTACTTC
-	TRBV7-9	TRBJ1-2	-	CASSLQFQWGDYGYTF	TGTGCCAGCAGCTTACAATTTCAGTGGGGCGATTATGGCTACACCTTC
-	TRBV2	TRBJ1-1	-	CASLKGGVLNTEAFF	TGTGCCAGTCTAAAGGGAGGGGTACTGAACACTGAAGCTTTCTTT
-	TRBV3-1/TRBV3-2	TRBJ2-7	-	CASSSRTTGEQYF	TGTGCCAGCAGCTCCCGGACTACCGGCGAGCAGTACTTC
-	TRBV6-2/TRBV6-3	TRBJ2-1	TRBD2	CASSYRVRGSYNEQFF	TGTGCCAGCAGTTACAGGGTGCGGGGGTCCTACAATGAGCAGTTCTTC
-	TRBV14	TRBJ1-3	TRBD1	CASSQTGVDTSGNTIYF	TGTGCCAGCAGCCAAACAGGGGTGGATACCTCTGGAAACACCATATATTTT
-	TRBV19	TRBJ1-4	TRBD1	CASSLGQGRIEKLFF	TGTGCCAGTAGTCTGGGACAGGGTAGGATTGAAAAACTGTTTTTT
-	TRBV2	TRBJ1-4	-	CASKVLGGNEKLFF	TGTGCCAGCAAGGTCTTGGGCGGGAATGAAAAACTGTTTTTT
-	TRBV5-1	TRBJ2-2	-	CASSLTQGTGELFF	TGCGCCAGCAGCTTGACCCAGGGGACCGGGGAGCTGTTTTTT
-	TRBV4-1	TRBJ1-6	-	CASSQGGATFRVEFYNSPLHF	TGCGCCAGCAGCCAAGGAGGAGCTACGTTCAGAGTGGAGTTCTATAATTCACCCCTCCACTTT
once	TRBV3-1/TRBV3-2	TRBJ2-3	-	CASSPYTTRTDTQYF	TGTGCCAGCAGCCCTTACACTACCCGCACAGATACGCAGTATTTT
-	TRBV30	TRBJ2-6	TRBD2	CAWSAPRGGGANVLTF	TGTGCCTGGAGTGCCCCCCGGGGGGGAGGGGCCAACGTCCTGACTTTC
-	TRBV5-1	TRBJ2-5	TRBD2	CASQGMGGQETQYF	TGCGCCAGCCAGGGCATGGGAGGGCAAGAGACCCAGTACTTC
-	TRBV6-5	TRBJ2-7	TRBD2	CASRTGTRGYEQYF	TGTGCCAGCAGAACCGGGACTAGAGGGTACGAGCAGTACTTC
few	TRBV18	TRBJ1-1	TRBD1	CASSPGGQELSEAFF	TGTGCCAGCTCACCAGGGGGACAGGAGTTGTCTGAAGCTTTCTTT
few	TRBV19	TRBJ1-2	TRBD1	CASSPLRDSGPPGYTF	TGTGCCAGCTCCCCCCTCCGGGACAGCGGACCTCCTGGCTACACCTTC
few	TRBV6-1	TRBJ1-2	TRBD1	CASSEGTGGAYGYTF	TGTGCCAGCAGTGAAGGGACAGGGGGCGCCTATGGCTACACCTTC